A single T cell receptor (beta chain) is shown here with its context. The record originates from a study of graft-versus-host responses after intestinal transplantation. The CDR3 has 13 residues. Germline assignment: CDR1 PRHDT and CDR2 FYEKMQ (reference sequence). V lost 3 bases, J lost 0 bases, and 6 bases lay in between. The data were produced by immunoSEQ multiplex PCR, yet TCRdb's version contains in-frame clones alone and is incomplete. This table holds roughly 9,200 clones, roughly a third found once. The authors combined roughly 200,000 CFSE-labeled responder cells with roughly 200,000 irradiated, violet-dye-labeled stimulator cells in plates. Post-reaction sorting isolated proliferating CFSE-low CD3+CD4+ and CD3+CD8+ responders.

This clonotype originated in a human patient who was an organ donor for intestinal transplantation. The chain links TRBV13 to TRBJ2-7; unclear D gene. This sample comprised alloreactive CD8+ T cells from a mixed lymphocyte reaction culture, obtained before transplantation. Subset reported: CFSE-low proliferating T cells sorted from roughly six-day pre-transplant mixed lymphocyte reaction (GvH or HvG direction). The CDR3 DNA is TGTGCCAGCAGCTTGAGGAGCTCCTACGAGCAGTACTTC. This translates into CASSLRSSYEQYF.